These T cell receptor beta chains were read from a single sample in a study of T cell responses to AZD1222 COVID-19 vaccine. Some clones are missing from TCRdb's copy, which holds only in-frame ones; the method was immunoSEQ multiplex PCR. Counted here are 84,000 or so clones, around 91% occurring once; the ten biggest clones make up 4% to 6%. The sample was peripheral blood, taken on day 0 of MenACWY control vaccination. Receptors were obtained from an adult in good health. CDR3s include the opening cysteine and the closing phenylalanine or tryptophan. The D gene is left open where the match is weak. Clone size is given for some rows only: seen once, a few or many times, or a class if the clone is expanded.

>TRBV28|TRBJ2-1|TRBD1|-
CASSFRQGMVNEQFF
TGTGCCAGCAGTTTCCGACAGGGAATGGTCAATGAGCAGTTCTTC
>TRBV6-1|TRBJ2-3|-|-
CASSERGGSGTDTQYF
TGTGCCAGCAGTGAACGTGGCGGGTCCGGCACAGATACGCAGTATTTT
>TRBV19|TRBJ1-5|-|-
CASSLLGIGGLNQPQHF
TGTGCCAGTAGTCTCCTCGGAATTGGGGGTCTCAATCAGCCCCAGCATTTT
>TRBV21-1|TRBJ2-2|-|-
CASGVAGGPDTGELFF
TGTGCCAGCGGCGTAGCGGGAGGGCCGGACACCGGGGAGCTGTTTTTT
>TRBV7-2|TRBJ2-5|-|-
CASSTRTGETQYF
TGTGCCAGCAGCACCCGGACGGGGGAGACCCAGTACTTC
>TRBV24-1|TRBJ2-2|TRBD2|-
CATSGGSGANTGELFF
TGTGCCACCAGTGGGGGTAGCGGGGCGAACACCGGGGAGCTGTTTTTT
>TRBV6-5|TRBJ1-3|TRBD1|-
CASSYSSGGGNTIYF
TGTGCCAGCAGTTACTCGTCAGGGGGGGGAAACACCATATATTTT
>TRBV11-3|TRBJ2-1|TRBD1|-
CASSSQTGGINEQFF
TGTGCCAGCAGCTCTCAGACAGGGGGAATCAATGAGCAGTTCTTC
>TRBV7-3|TRBJ2-4|-|-
CASSPQGTKNIQYF
TGTGCCAGCAGCCCCCAGGGAACCAAAAACATTCAGTACTTC
>TRBV18|TRBJ1-2|TRBD1|-
CASSPQGTGPNYGYTF
TGTGCCAGCTCACCACAGGGGACAGGGCCCAACTATGGCTACACCTTC
>TRBV19|TRBJ2-3|-|once
CASSRGPGGPDTQYF
TGTGCCAGCAGTAGGGGGCCGGGGGGCCCAGATACGCAGTATTTT
>TRBV9|TRBJ2-1|-|once
CASSVVGGTYNEQFF
TGTGCCAGCAGCGTAGTTGGGGGGACCTACAATGAGCAGTTCTTC
>TRBV3-1/TRBV3-2|TRBJ2-6|-|-
CASSQDPSGANVLTF
TGTGCCAGCAGCCAAGACCCATCTGGGGCCAACGTCCTGACTTTC
>TRBV3-1/TRBV3-2|TRBJ2-5|-|-
CASSQEGRGETQYF
TGTGCCAGCAGCCAAGAGGGTCGGGGAGAGACCCAGTACTTC
>TRBV7-2|TRBJ1-5|-|once
CASSTVESNQPQHF
TGTGCCAGCAGCACGGTTGAGAGCAATCAGCCCCAGCATTTT
>TRBV6-5|TRBJ2-5|-|-
CASSYSVQETQYF
TGTGCCAGCAGTTACTCAGTCCAAGAGACCCAGTACTTC
>TRBV4-2|TRBJ1-2|-|medium-sized
CASSPGTGYTF
TGTGCCAGCAGCCCTGGGACCGGCTACACCTTC
>TRBV5-1|TRBJ2-1|-|-
CASSLTSSYNEQFF
TGCGCCAGCAGCTTAACATCCTCATACAATGAGCAGTTCTTC
>TRBV7-9|TRBJ2-7|-|-
CASSLGSSRGSEQYF
TGTGCCAGCAGCTTAGGGAGTTCTCGGGGGAGCGAGCAGTACTTC
>TRBV9|TRBJ2-1|-|few
CASSPQVLQHEQFF
TGTGCCAGCAGCCCACAGGTCCTTCAACATGAGCAGTTCTTC
>TRBV5-3|TRBJ1-2|-|-
CARSSTRVGAYGYTF
TGTGCCAGAAGCAGCACGAGGGTGGGCGCTTATGGCTACACCTTC
>TRBV24-1|TRBJ2-2|-|-
CATSRRAGELFF
-
>TRBV7-2|TRBJ2-5|TRBD2|-
CASSFGAGGRVETQYF
TGTGCCAGCAGCTTCGGAGCGGGGGGGCGGGTTGAGACCCAGTACTTC
>TRBV5-1|TRBJ1-1|-|-
CASSLGNMNTEAFF
TGCGCCAGCAGCTTAGGCAACATGAACACTGAAGCTTTCTTT
>TRBV18|TRBJ1-5|-|-
CASSPPEQPQHF
TGTGCCAGCTCACCACCGGAGCAGCCCCAGCATTTT
>TRBV3-1/TRBV3-2|TRBJ2-7|-|-
CASSQDDRSYEQYF
TGTGCCAGCAGCCAAGATGACCGCTCCTACGAGCAGTACTTC
>TRBV6-5|TRBJ1-1|TRBD1|-
CASRGSMTGRAFF
TGTGCCAGCCGAGGATCTATGACAGGGAGGGCTTTCTTT